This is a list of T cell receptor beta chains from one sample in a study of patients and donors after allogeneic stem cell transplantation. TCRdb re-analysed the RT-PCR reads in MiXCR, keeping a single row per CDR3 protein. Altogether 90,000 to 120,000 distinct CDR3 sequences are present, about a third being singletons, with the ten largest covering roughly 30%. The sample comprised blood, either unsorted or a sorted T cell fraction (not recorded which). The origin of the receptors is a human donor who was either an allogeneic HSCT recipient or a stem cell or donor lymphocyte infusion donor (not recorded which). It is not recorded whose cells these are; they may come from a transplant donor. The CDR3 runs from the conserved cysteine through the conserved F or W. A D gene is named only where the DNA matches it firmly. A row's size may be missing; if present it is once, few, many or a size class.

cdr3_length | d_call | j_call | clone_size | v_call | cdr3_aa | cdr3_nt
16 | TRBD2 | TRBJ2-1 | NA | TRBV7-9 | CASSLSWTSGRFEQFF | TGTGCCAGCAGCTTATCCTGGACTAGCGGACGATTTGAGCAGTTCTTC
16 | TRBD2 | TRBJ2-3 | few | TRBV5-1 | CASKGAGGSGSDTQYF | TGCGCCAGCAAGGGGGCAGGAGGTAGCGGGAGCGATACGCAGTATTTT
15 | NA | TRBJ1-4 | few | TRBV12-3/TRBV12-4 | CASSASRVLYEKLFF | TGTGCCAGCAGTGCCTCCAGGGTCCTCTATGAAAAACTGTTTTTT
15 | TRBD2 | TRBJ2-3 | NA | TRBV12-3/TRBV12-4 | CASNLSGRDTDTQYF | TGTGCCAGCAACCTTAGCGGGAGGGACACAGATACGCAGTATTTT
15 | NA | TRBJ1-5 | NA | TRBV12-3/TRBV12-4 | CASSRDITANQPQHF | TGTGCCAGCAGCCGGGACATAACTGCAAATCAGCCCCAGCATTTT
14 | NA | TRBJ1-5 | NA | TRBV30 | CAWSVPGKGQPQHF | TGTGCCTGGAGTGTACCAGGGAAGGGTCAGCCCCAGCATTTT
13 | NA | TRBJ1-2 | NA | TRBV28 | CATSPTVNYGYTF | TGTGCCACCTCCCCGACAGTGAACTATGGCTACACCTTC
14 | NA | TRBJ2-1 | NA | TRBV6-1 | CASSLKKAYNEQFF | TGTGCCAGCAGTCTCAAAAAGGCGTACAATGAGCAGTTCTTC
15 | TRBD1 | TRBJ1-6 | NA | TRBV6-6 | CASTPSPGGGSPLHF | TGTGCCAGCACCCCTTCCCCAGGGGGAGGTTCACCCCTCCACTTT
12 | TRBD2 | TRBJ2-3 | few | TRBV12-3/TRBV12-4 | CASSIGLEAQYF | TGTGCCAGCAGTATCGGACTAGAGGCGCAGTATTTT
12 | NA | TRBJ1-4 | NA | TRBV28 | CASSFRPLELFF | TGTGCCAGCAGTTTTAGGCCCTTGGAACTGTTTTTT
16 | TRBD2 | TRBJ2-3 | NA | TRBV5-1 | CASSPSWTSGTDTQYF | TGCGCCAGCAGCCCGAGTTGGACTAGCGGCACAGATACGCAGTATTTT
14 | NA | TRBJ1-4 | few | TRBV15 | CATSSHRLNEKLFF | TGTGCCACCAGCAGCCACAGGCTTAATGAAAAACTGTTTTTT
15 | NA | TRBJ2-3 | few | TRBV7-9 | CASSLRQEGTDTQYF | TGTGCCAGCAGCTTAAGACAGGAGGGCACAGATACGCAGTATTTT
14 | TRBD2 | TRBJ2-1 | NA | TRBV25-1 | CASSVGLADNEQFF | TGTGCCAGCAGTGTCGGACTAGCGGACAATGAGCAGTTCTTC
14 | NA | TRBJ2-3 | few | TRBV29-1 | CSVRRDGYTDTQYF | TGCAGCGTTCGGAGGGACGGATACACAGATACGCAGTATTTT
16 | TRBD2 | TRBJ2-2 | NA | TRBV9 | CASSVVAGGFTGELFF | TGTGCCAGCAGCGTAGTAGCGGGAGGCTTCACCGGGGAGCTGTTTTTT
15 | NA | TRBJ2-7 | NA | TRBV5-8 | CASSLLRKVVGEQYF | TGTGCCAGCAGCCTCCTCCGTAAGGTAGTGGGCGAGCAGTACTTC
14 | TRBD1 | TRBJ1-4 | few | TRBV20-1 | CSVGGGATNEKLFF | TGCAGTGTAGGGGGCGGAGCAACTAATGAAAAACTGTTTTTT
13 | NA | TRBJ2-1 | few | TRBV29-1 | CSVGDASYNEQFF | TGCAGCGTTGGCGACGCGTCCTACAATGAGCAGTTCTTC
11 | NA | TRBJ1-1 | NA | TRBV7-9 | CASSPYTEAFF | TGTGCCAGCAGCCCATACACTGAAGCTTTCTTT
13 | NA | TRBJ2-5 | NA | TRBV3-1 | CASSHSPGGTQYF | TGTGCCAGCAGTCATAGTCCCGGAGGGACCCAGTACTTC
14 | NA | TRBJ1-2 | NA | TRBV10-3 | CAISEDLLPYGYTF | TGTGCCATCAGTGAAGATCTTCTCCCGTATGGCTACACCTTC
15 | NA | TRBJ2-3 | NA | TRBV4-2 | CASSPGFSGTDTQYF | TGTGCCAGCAGCCCGGGATTTTCAGGCACAGATACGCAGTATTTT
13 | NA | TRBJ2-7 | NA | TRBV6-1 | CASSEADGYEQYF | TGTGCCAGCAGTGAAGCTGACGGCTACGAGCAGTACTTC
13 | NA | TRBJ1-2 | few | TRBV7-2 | CASSRFPQNGYTF | TGTGCCAGCAGCCGGTTTCCCCAAAATGGCTACACCTTC
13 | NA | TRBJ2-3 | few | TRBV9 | CASSTSGGYTQYF | TGTGCCAGCAGCACCTCTGGGGGTTATACGCAGTATTTT
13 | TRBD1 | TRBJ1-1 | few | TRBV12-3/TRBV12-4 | CASSLMGDRGAFF | TGTGCCAGCAGTTTAATGGGGGACAGGGGAGCTTTCTTT
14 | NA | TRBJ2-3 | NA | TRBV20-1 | CSARGEVRPDTQYF | TGCAGTGCTAGAGGGGAGGTCCGACCGGATACGCAGTATTTT